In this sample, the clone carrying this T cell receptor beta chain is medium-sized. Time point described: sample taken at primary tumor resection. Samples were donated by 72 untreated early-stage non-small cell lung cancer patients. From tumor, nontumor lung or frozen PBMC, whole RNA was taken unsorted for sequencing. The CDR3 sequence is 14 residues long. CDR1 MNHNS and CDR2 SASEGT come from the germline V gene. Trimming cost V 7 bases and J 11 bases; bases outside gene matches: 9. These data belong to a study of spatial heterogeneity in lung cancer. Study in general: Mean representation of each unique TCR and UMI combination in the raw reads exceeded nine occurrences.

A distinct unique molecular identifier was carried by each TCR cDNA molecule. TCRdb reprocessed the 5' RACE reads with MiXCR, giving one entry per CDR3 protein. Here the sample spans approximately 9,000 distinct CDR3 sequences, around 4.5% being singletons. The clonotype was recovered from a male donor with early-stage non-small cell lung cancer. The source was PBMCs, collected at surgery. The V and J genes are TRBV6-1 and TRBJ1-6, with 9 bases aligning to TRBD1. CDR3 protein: CASNERGQGAPLHF. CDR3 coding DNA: TGTGCCAGCAACGAGAGGGGACAGGGAGCACCCCTCCACTTT.